This T cell receptor beta chain was sequenced for a study of T cells in Graves' hyperthyroidism and ophthalmopathy. In patients aged 18 to 65, hyperthyroidism was newly diagnosed, with duration under 2 months. Many counts were recorded for this clonotype. Its antigen remains unidentified. Study-wide results and caveats: Ophthalmopathy got predicted by the model a median about six months before its onset. Blood samples included most of the expanded thyroid clonotypes exceeding 0.001. From stable hyperthyroidism, ophthalmopathy was set apart by a 13 V-J model.

RNA transcripts gave rise to amplified TCR beta CDR3 regions. Carried out on the TCR CDR3, a first-round RT-PCR used the HTBI primer set. TCRdb re-called the multiplex PCR reads with MiXCR, one entry per CDR3 protein. The sample contains under 450,000 distinct CDR3 sequences, roughly 14% of which appear only once. The V and J ends lost 5 bases and 2 bases, in that order; junction bases with no gene match: 4. Per germline, CDR1 SGHVS and CDR2 FNYEAQ. This CDR3 spans 14 amino acids. The receptor's source is a man under 40 with Graves' hyperthyroidism that later progressed to Graves' ophthalmopathy. The chain carries TRBV7-6 and TRBJ2-7; TRBD1 aligns across 9 bases. The specimen sequenced was blood. CDR3 sequence: CASSAGTGPYEQYF. The CDR3 nucleotides read TGTGCCAGCAGCGCCGGGACAGGGCCCTACGAGCAGTACTTC.